This TCR beta chain was sequenced in a study of radiotherapy plus CTLA-4 blockade in lung cancer. TCRdb's table, derived via immunoSEQ multiplex PCR, lists solely in-frame clones and lacks some. The sample yields 45,000 to 55,000 clones, 70% to 80% seen once. Germline assignment: CDR1 SGHKS and CDR2 YYEKEE (reference sequence). The CDR3 extends over 15 amino acids. V trimming: 3 bases; J trimming: 5 bases; junction bases outside the gene matches: 5. This chain uses TRBV5-5 with TRBJ1-5; TRBD1 matches 10 bases. Sequences were derived from peripheral blood, sampled from a patient treated with radiotherapy plus ipilimumab. The origin of this receptor is a human donor with non-small cell lung cancer who had stable disease on radiotherapy plus ipilimumab. CDR3 region: CASSWTGGFDQPQHF. Written as DNA, the CDR3 is TGTGCCAGCAGCTGGACAGGGGGTTTCGATCAGCCCCAGCATTTT.